The next 25 T cell receptor beta chains were all read from a single sample in a study of spatial heterogeneity in lung cancer. Stated time point: sample taken at primary tumor resection. These receptors' antigens are unknown. General study findings and limits: Within tumors, counts of expanded alpha and beta TCRs tracked tumor mutation counts.

TCRdb passed the 5' RACE reads through MiXCR, listing each CDR3 protein once. The table has about 130 distinct CDR3 sequences, under 35% seen once. The material sequenced was lung tumor tissue, taken at surgery. The receptors here all came from a female donor with early-stage non-small cell lung cancer.

Worth noting for this clonotype: Because this beta chain is a stray read in a library intended to capture alpha chains, its abundance should not be given much weight. The chain recombines TRBV19 with TRBJ2-2; D gene ambiguous. The ends were cut back, 4 bases at V and 0 bases at J, with 6 bases in the middle. The CDR3 covers 14 residues. CDR1 and CDR2 from the germline V gene are LNHDA and SQIVND (reference sequence). The DNA of the CDR3 is TGTGCCAGTAGTACAGTCGCGAACACCGGGGAGCTGTTTTTT. This gives the protein CASSTVANTGELFF.

Notes on this clonotype: This beta chain slipped into a library made for alpha chains as a stray read, so its size is not meaningful. V and J are TRBV20-1 and TRBJ2-7; 7 positions agree with TRBD1. Germline V gene data show CDR1 as DFQATT and CDR2 as SNEGSKA (reference sequence). The CDR3 is 14 amino acids. J lost 3 bases, V lost 8 bases, and 13 bases had no gene match. The CDR3 here is CSLNVGGQIYEQYF. In DNA, the CDR3 is TGCAGTTTAAACGTAGGGGGCCAAATCTACGAGCAGTACTTC.

The sample holds a few counts of this clonotype. This beta chain is a stray read from a library made for alpha chains; its abundance is not meaningful. The chain carries TRBV5-1 and TRBJ2-2; D is uncertain. Looked up from germline, CDR1 is SGHRS and CDR2 is YFSETQ. The CDR3 is 12 amino acids. V was cut by 1 base and J by 3 bases, with 1 base left in between. DNA for the CDR3: TGCGCCAGCAGCTTGTACACCGGGGAGCTGTTTTTT. As protein: CASSLYTGELFF.

This clonotype was observed once. This beta chain appears as a stray read in a library generated for alpha chains; its size is not informative. The chain links TRBV29-1 to TRBJ1-1; the D gene is possibly TRBD1 (5 bases). The V gene's germline CDR1 is SQVTM and CDR2 ANQGSEA. The V end lost 0 bases, the J end lost 6 bases, and 11 bases lay between the germline ends. This CDR3 spans 13 amino acids. The CDR3 loop is CSVEDSWGAEAFF. In DNA form, the CDR3 reads TGCAGCGTTGAAGATTCCTGGGGGGCTGAAGCTTTCTTT.

As for this clonotype: This beta chain lies outside the target of a library built for alpha chains; its clone size means little. V gene TRBV5-4 combines with J gene TRBJ2-5; 7 bases are shared with TRBD2. V was pared by 5 bases and J by 3 bases, with 7 bases of the junction left unmatched. The CDR3 has 14 residues. Looked up from germline, CDR1 is SGHNT and CDR2 is YYREEE (reference sequence). CDR3 amino acids: CASRTGLAEETQYF. CDR3 DNA sequence: TGTGCCAGCAGGACCGGGCTAGCGGAAGAGACCCAGTACTTC.

In its sample, this clonotype ranks as hyperexpanded. Because this beta chain is a stray read in a library intended to capture alpha chains, its abundance should not be given much weight. The chain links TRBV13 to TRBJ2-7; D is uncertain. The CDR3 contains 14 residues. CDR1 and CDR2 from the germline V gene are PRHDT and FYEKMQ (reference sequence). V lost 3 bases, J lost 3 bases, and 12 bases lay in between. The CDR3 DNA sequence: TGTGCCAGCAGCTTCATCTCCGGCCTCTACGAGCAGTACTTC. Its translation: CASSFISGLYEQYF.

This clonotype is labeled as hyperexpanded. This beta chain is a stray read from a library made for alpha chains; its abundance is not meaningful. The chain has TRBV27 and TRBJ2-7, with D possibly TRBD1 on 6 matching bases. Trimming removed 6 bases at V and 7 bases at J, with 19 bases between. From germline, CDR1 is MNHEY and CDR2 SMNVEV (reference sequence). This CDR3 is built from 14 residues. Written as DNA, the CDR3 is TGTGCCAGCAGCCCTCTGGGGGCCCGTAGAGAGCAGTACTTC. This translates into CASSPLGARREQYF.

For this clonotype: This sequence may be a read error, since a much larger clone differs from it by one base. This likely comes from a read error, as the CDR3 has no conserved phenylalanine or tryptophan at its end. This beta chain is a stray sequence in a library constructed for alpha chains; its clone size is not meaningful. V is TRBV7-6 and J is TRBJ2-3, with D unclear. CDR1 is SGHVS and CDR2 is FNYEAQ in the germline V gene. The CDR3 is made up of 12 amino acids. The germline V and J ends were trimmed by 2 bases and 0 bases, with 0 bases remaining between them. The CDR3 spells CASSLSTDTQYL. For the CDR3, the DNA is TGTGCCAGCAGCTTAAGCACAGATACGCAGTATTTA.

This clonotype is labeled as large. This beta chain came through as a stray read in a library set up for alpha chains, and its size says little. V is TRBV5-1 and J is TRBJ2-3; D is unresolved. The CDR3 loop spans 15 amino acids. Between the trimmed V and J ends, which lost 0 bases and 3 bases, there was a span of 11 bases. CDR1 is SGHRS, CDR2 YFSETQ, per germline. The CDR3 spells CASSLVGFATDTQYF. For the CDR3, the DNA is TGCGCCAGCAGCTTGGTGGGATTTGCGACAGATACGCAGTATTTT.

In regard to this clonotype: The size of this beta chain means little, since it is a stray read in a library made for alpha chains. This sequence joins TRBV5-4 and TRBJ2-7, with D possibly TRBD2 on 5 matching bases. The germline V gene has CDR1 SGHNT and CDR2 YYREEE (reference sequence). The CDR3 covers 14 residues. Trimming took 0 bases from V and 2 from J, leaving 9 bases between them. CDR3 nucleotide sequence: TGTGCCAGCAGCTTGGACGAGCGGCCCTACGAGCAGTACTTC. It codes for CASSLDERPYEQYF.

Points on this clonotype: Since the library was made to target alpha chains, this beta chain is a stray read and its abundance is not meaningful. This sequence joins TRBV12-3 or TRBV12-4 and TRBJ2-1; D call uncertain. Trimming took off 2 bases at V and 6 bases at J, with 8 bases between the two ends. CDR3 length: 13 residues. CDR3 bases: TGTGCCAGCAGTTTAAAGGGTGGCAATGAGCAGTTCTTC. Protein sequence: CASSLKGGNEQFF.

Of note for this clonotype: Being off target in a library aimed at alpha chains, this beta chain has a size of little meaning. V gene TRBV3-1 combines with J gene TRBJ2-1, with D tentatively TRBD1 or TRBD2 (5 bases each). This CDR3 has 13 amino acids. Germline V gives CDR1 LGHDT, CDR2 YNNKEL (reference sequence). V lost 4 bases and J 4 bases, leaving 8 bases between the germline ends. CDR3 loop: CASSRREYNEQFF. CDR3 DNA sequence: TGTGCCAGCAGCCGCAGGGAGTACAATGAGCAGTTCTTC.

On this clonotype: This beta chain is a stray sequence in a library constructed for alpha chains; its clone size is not meaningful. The CDR3 region has the DNA TGTGCCAGCAGAGGGACTAGCGGGAGAGGTGAGCAGTTCTTC. It is translated as CASRGTSGRGEQFF. V gene TRBV7-3 combines with J gene TRBJ2-1, with 14 bases identical to TRBD2. J gave up 9 bases and V 6 bases, and 4 bases lay outside the gene matches. Per germline, CDR1 SGHTA and CDR2 FQGTGA. The CDR3 runs 14 residues. Combining the CDR3 with reference TRBV7-3 and TRBJ2-1 gives the whole variable domain GAGVSQTPSNKVTEKGKYVELRCDPISGHTALYWYRQSLGQGPEFLIYFQGTGAADDSGLPNDRFFAVRPEGSVSTLKIQRTERGDSAVYLCASRGTSGRGEQFFGPGTRLTVL.

A word on this clonotype: The library was built for alpha chains, so this beta chain is an off-target read and its size means little. V usage is TRBV2 and J usage is TRBJ2-3; D unclear. CDR1 and CDR2 from the germline V gene are SNHLY and FYNNEI. CDR3 size: 10 residues. Between the trimmed V and J ends, which lost 7 bases and 10 bases, there was a span of 9 bases. CDR3 protein: CASMASAQYF. In DNA, the CDR3 is TGTGCCAGCATGGCGAGTGCGCAGTATTTT. The entire variable domain, with the rest obtained from reference TRBV2 and TRBJ2-3, is as follows: EPEVTQTPSHQVTQMGQEVILRCVPISNHLYFYWYRQILGQKVEFLVSFYNNEISEKSEIFDDQFSVERPDGSNFTLKIRSTKLEDSAMYFCASMASAQYFGPGTRLTVL.

Relative to its sample, this clonotype is hyperexpanded. For a library built for alpha chains, this beta chain is a stray read; little rests on its size. This chain links TRBV24-1 with TRBJ2-3; unclear D gene. The germline V gene has CDR1 KGHDR and CDR2 SFDVKD. This CDR3 is 13 amino acids long. Trimming pared 4 bases from V and 1 base from J, leaving 5 bases between. The CDR3 DNA reads TGTGCCACCAGTGAGCAGGGCACAGATACGCAGTATTTT. As protein: CATSEQGTDTQYF.

As to this clonotype: A much larger clone sits a single nucleotide away, making a read error possible. This beta chain appears as a stray read in a library generated for alpha chains; its size is not informative. The rearrangement uses TRBV24-1 and TRBJ2-3, with D tentatively TRBD1 (5 bases). The germline CDR1 and CDR2 sequences are KGHDR and SFDVKD. The CDR3 is 13 amino acids. CDR3 amino acids: CATSEQGTDTRYF. In DNA, the CDR3 is TGTGCCACCAGTGAGCAGGGCACAGATACGCGGTATTTT.

Details on this clonotype: A library prepared for alpha chains yielded this beta chain as an off-target read; its size is of little meaning. The chain joins TRBV28 to TRBJ1-2; the D is unclear. Trimming took off 5 bases at V and 2 bases at J, with 6 bases between the two ends. Germline CDR1 MDHEN, CDR2 SYDVKM. This CDR3 has 12 residues. CDR3: CASSNRNYGYTF. Written as DNA, the CDR3 is TGTGCCAGCAGTAACAGAAACTATGGCTACACCTTC.

To note about this clonotype: This beta chain lies outside the target of a library built for alpha chains; its clone size means little. The chain carries TRBV19 and TRBJ1-5; 8 bases align to TRBD1. After removal of 10 bases from V and 7 bases from J, the junction contained 12 bases not matched to a gene. This CDR3 spans 14 amino acids. Germline V gives CDR1 LNHDA, CDR2 SQIVND (reference sequence). For the CDR3, the DNA is TGTGCCACCTCATTGGACAGGGTCCGGCAGCCCCAGCATTTT. This codes for CATSLDRVRQPQHF.

Of note for this clonotype: This beta chain is a stray read from a library made for alpha chains; its abundance is not meaningful. The CDR3 here is CASSFSRLDGPEGYTF. In nucleotides, the CDR3 is TGTGCCAGCAGCTTCTCCAGACTGGACGGACCAGAGGGCTACACCTTC. The chain employs TRBV11-2 and TRBJ1-2; D remains ambiguous. The V end was cut by 3 bases, the J end by 8 bases, with 22 bases between. The V gene's germline CDR1 is SGHAT and CDR2 FQNNGV. CDR3 length equals 16 residues.

This clonotype is hyperexpanded in the sample. The size of this beta chain means little, since it is a stray read in a library made for alpha chains. The J gene is TRBJ2-1, the V gene TRBV11-1; no definite D call. Between the trimmed V and J ends, which lost 1 base and 2 bases, there was a span of 12 bases. The CDR3 is made up of 16 amino acids. The V gene's germline CDR1 is SGHAT and CDR2 FQDESV (reference sequence). CDR3 amino acids: CASSLESGGAYNEQFF. The DNA of the CDR3 is TGTGCCAGCAGCTTAGAATCTGGCGGAGCCTACAATGAGCAGTTCTTC.

Relative to its sample, this clonotype is hyperexpanded. This beta chain came through as a stray read in a library set up for alpha chains, and its size says little. This sequence joins TRBV7-6 and TRBJ2-3, with D hard to call. Trimming took off 2 bases at V and 0 bases at J, with 0 bases between the two ends. The CDR3 length is 12 residues. In germline, CDR1 is SGHVS, CDR2 FNYEAQ. The CDR3 bases are TGTGCCAGCAGCTTAAGCACAGATACGCAGTATTTT. Its translation is CASSLSTDTQYF. The variable domain in full, completed from reference TRBV7-6 and TRBJ2-3, reads GAGVSQSPRYKVTKRGQDVALRCDPISGHVSLYWYRQALGQGPEFLTYFNYEAQQDKSGLPNDRFSAERPEGSISTLTIQRTEQRDSAMYRCASSLSTDTQYFGPGTRLTVL.

This clonotype turned up a few times. Since it is a stray read in a library aimed at alpha chains, this beta chain has a size that is not meaningful. The chain uses TRBV7-3 and TRBJ2-3, with TRBD1 as a possible D gene (6 bases). The CDR3 is made up of 13 amino acids. Germline V gene sequence: CDR1 SGHTA, CDR2 FQGTGA. The V end lost 5 bases, the J end lost 4 bases, and 10 bases lay between the germline ends. The CDR3 protein is CASSPGVADTQYF. CDR3 DNA sequence: TGTGCCAGCAGCCCAGGGGTAGCAGATACGCAGTATTTT.

This clonotype is hyperexpanded in the sample. This beta chain slipped into a library made for alpha chains as a stray read, so its size is not meaningful. This chain connects TRBV5-4 to TRBJ1-5; the D is unclear. The CDR3 loop spans 14 amino acids. Trimming pared 0 bases from V and 1 base from J, leaving 5 bases between. From germline, CDR1 is SGHNT and CDR2 YYREEE (reference sequence). CDR3 in DNA: TGTGCCAGCAGCTTGGTGGGCAGCAATCAGCCCCAGCATTTT. Its protein is CASSLVGSNQPQHF.

In regard to this clonotype: This beta chain lies outside the target of a library built for alpha chains; its clone size means little. The chain recombines TRBV3-1 with TRBJ1-1; D might be TRBD1 (6 bases). Trimming pared 4 bases from V and 11 bases from J, leaving 17 bases between. This CDR3 region has 13 residues. Germline CDR1 is LGHDT and CDR2 is YNNKEL (reference sequence). CDR3: CASSPTGPWPAFF. In DNA, the CDR3 is TGTGCCAGCAGCCCCACAGGGCCTTGGCCGGCTTTCTTT.

Comment on this clonotype: With the library built for alpha chains, this beta chain is off target and its frequency is not meaningful. The rearrangement joins TRBV20-1 to TRBJ1-5; no clear D. The CDR3 loop spans 13 amino acids. Germline V gene lookup returns CDR1 DFQATT and CDR2 SNEGSKA (reference sequence). Trimming shortened V by 3 bases and J by 3 bases, and 9 bases separated the two germline ends. The CDR3 nucleotides read TGCAGTGCTAGGTTGCAGGACAATCAGCCCCAGCATTTT. It specifies CSARLQDNQPQHF.